This T cell receptor beta chain was observed in a study of T-cell reconstitution after alpha-beta-depleted transplantation in children. V lost 5 bases and J lost 3, with 15 bases in between. From germline, CDR1 is MNHEY and CDR2 SMNVEV (reference sequence). This CDR3 is 15 amino acids long. General study findings and limits: By one year post-transplant, T-cell counts and diversity largely arose from T cells that were newly produced. There were reportedly several hundred expanded graft clones from which alpha-beta T cells came about two months after transplant. Recipient T cells and thymic progenitors that survived were the source of the high TCRbeta diversity seen at day 60 in some patients.

Of note for this clonotype: The target antigen is unknown.

This sample's TCRbeta library carried unique molecular identifier barcodes. A single record per CDR3 protein comes from TCRdb applying MiXCR to the PCR reads. The data show fewer than 700,000 distinct CDR3 sequences, 13% seen once. The sequenced sample was PBMCs, mostly from graft donor cells, obtained 360 days after TCRalphabeta/CD19-depleted stem cell transplant. The TCR was taken from a male patient aged 10 to 17 who had a stem cell transplant for acute myeloid leukemia, so the T cells may come from the graft donor. The chain combines TRBV27 with TRBJ2-3; D might be TRBD2 (5 bases). CDR3 sequence: CASSGAESETDTQYF. The CDR3, as DNA: TGTGCCAGCAGTGGAGCGGAATCGGAGACAGATACGCAGTATTTT.